These 30 T cell receptor beta chains share one sample of origin, sequenced in a study of T cells in Graves' hyperthyroidism and ophthalmopathy. What was amplified from RNA transcripts were TCR beta CDR3 regions. HTBI primers were used for first-round RT-PCR of the TCR CDR3. Each CDR3 protein gets one entry after TCRdb re-called the multiplex PCR reads with MiXCR. The sample has a few hundred thousand distinct CDR3 sequences; approximately 18% are singletons. The sample was blood. The receptors were gathered from a man aged 18-30 years with Graves' ophthalmopathy.

This clonotype was observed a handful of times. The rearrangement joins TRBV6-7 to TRBJ2-2; D perhaps matches TRBD2 (7 bases). TRBV6-7 is marked as an open reading frame, function uncertain. The CDR3 loop spans 15 amino acids. Trimming removed 4 bases at V and 3 bases at J, with 12 bases between. This CDR3 is CASSCAGAYTGELFF. The CDR3 coding sequence is TGTGCCAGCAGTTGCGCGGGGGCGTACACCGGGGAGCTGTTTTTT.

The chain combines TRBV12-3 or TRBV12-4 with TRBJ1-5, with 10 bases lining up with TRBD1. The CDR3 consists of 16 residues. V dropped 4 bases and J dropped 5; count of bases not matched to a gene: 8. The CDR3 DNA is TGTGCCAGCAGTTCGCCGGGACAGGGGAATGATCAGCCCCAGCATTTT. Protein: CASSSPGQGNDQPQHF.

The rearrangement joins TRBV24-1 to TRBJ2-1; 9 nucleotides align to TRBD2. This CDR3 contains 16 residues. The germline gives CDR1 KGHDR, CDR2 SFDVKD. The J segment lost 10 bases and the V segment lost 5 bases, leaving 14 bases of the junction unmatched. The CDR3 DNA follows: TGTGCCACCAGTGCAACCCGGACTAGCGAGCTGGGCGAGCAGTTCTTC. Translation: CATSATRTSELGEQFF.

This clonotype appeared many times. The chain's CDR3 is CASSMWRGSGLHF. The CDR3 coding sequence is TGTGCCAGCTCAATGTGGCGGGGGAGCGGCCTCCACTTT. The J gene is TRBJ1-6, the V gene TRBV18; D might be TRBD1 (5 bases). V was shortened by 5 bases and J by 15 bases, with 17 bases between the two germline ends. From germline, CDR1 is KGHSH and CDR2 LQKENI. This CDR3 is 13 amino acids long. Full variable domain (outside the CDR3, taken from reference TRBV18 and TRBJ1-6): NAGVMQNPRHLVRRRGQEARLRCSPMKGHSHVYWYRQLPEEGLKFMVYLQKENIIDESGMPKERFSAEFPKEGPSILRIQQVVRGDSAAYFCASSMWRGSGLHFGNGTRLTVT.

This clonotype was observed at least ten times. The chain employs TRBV15 and TRBJ1-2, with D maybe TRBD1 (5 bases). CDR3 length: 14 amino acids. V was clipped by 1 base and J by 3 bases, with 9 bases between them. Per germline, CDR1 LNHNV and CDR2 YYDKDF (reference sequence). The CDR3 DNA reads as TGTGCCACCAGCAGAGCTGCGACAGACTATGGCTACACCTTC. This codes for CATSRAATDYGYTF.

This clonotype came up many times. The chain recombines TRBV6-1 with TRBJ2-5, with D tentatively TRBD1 or TRBD2 (7 bases each). Trimming took off 7 bases at V and 5 bases at J, with 20 bases between the two ends. The CDR3 totals 15 residues. CDR1 and CDR2 (germline): MNHNS, SASEGT. CDR3 amino acids: CASTLPRGGGETQYF. For the CDR3, the DNA is TGTGCCAGCACCTTACCCAGGGGGGGAGGTGAGACCCAGTACTTC.

This clonotype was detected a few times. The gene calls are TRBV3-1 and TRBJ1-1; unclear D gene. CDR3 length: 13 residues. Trimming stripped 2 bases from V and 1 base from J, with 5 bases between. The germline V gene encodes CDR1 LGHDT and CDR2 YNNKEL (reference sequence). The CDR3 sequence: CASSQNPNTEAFF. The CDR3 DNA reads as TGTGCCAGCAGCCAAAATCCGAACACTGAAGCTTTCTTT.

The chain combines TRBV4-1 with TRBJ1-2; tentative D call: TRBD1 (5 bases). Trimming pared 1 base from V and 4 bases from J, leaving 13 bases between. CDR1 is MGHRA and CDR2 is YSYEKL in the germline V gene. The CDR3 has 15 amino acids. The CDR3, as DNA: TGCGCCAGCAGCCAAGTGGACGCCAGGGTCTATGGCTACACCTTC. Its translation: CASSQVDARVYGYTF.

The gene calls are TRBV5-1 and TRBJ2-7; a possible D gene is TRBD2 (5 bases). The CDR3 is 13 amino acids. Germline V CDR1 and CDR2: SGHRS, YFSETQ. V lost 0 bases to trimming and J lost 4 bases, with 8 bases between them. CDR3 nucleotides: TGCGCCAGCAGCTTGGTTAGGGAGTACGAGCAGTACTTC. Translating it yields CASSLVREYEQYF. The whole variable domain, filled in from reference TRBV5-1 and TRBJ2-7, reads KAGVTQTPRYLIKTRGQQVTLSCSPISGHRSVSWYQQTPGQGLQFLFEYFSETQRNKGNFPGRFSGRQFSNSRSEMNVSTLELGDSALYLCASSLVREYEQYFGPGTRLTVT.

This clonotype showed up many times. The J gene is TRBJ1-6, the V gene TRBV12-3 or TRBV12-4, with D possibly being TRBD1 (6 bases). This CDR3 region has 20 residues. V lost 3 bases and J lost 0, with 21 bases in between. CDR3 nucleotide sequence: TGTGCCAGCAGTTTCGGGTACGAAGGCAGGGGACGCTCCTATAATTCACCCCTCCACTTT. Its protein product is CASSFGYEGRGRSYNSPLHF.

This clonotype has just a few counts. J is TRBJ2-7 and V is TRBV5-1; D is unresolved. The germline V and J ends were trimmed by 0 bases and 5 bases, with 9 bases remaining between them. Per the germline V gene, CDR1 is SGHRS and CDR2 is YFSETQ. CDR3 length: 13 residues. CDR3 nucleotide sequence: TGCGCCAGCAGCTTGGCCTCTTTGAACGAGCAGTACTTC. This codes for CASSLASLNEQYF.

This clonotype was picked up many times. V gene TRBV20-1 combines with J gene TRBJ2-5; 10 positions agree with TRBD2. V shed 5 bases and J 5 bases; nucleotides not matched to a gene: 20. Germline V lookup: CDR1 DFQATT, CDR2 SNEGSKA (reference sequence). The CDR3 is made up of 18 amino acids. The CDR3 DNA sequence: TGCAGTGCTCAGAAAGAGGGTCCACTAGCGGGGACTATCGAGACCCAGTACTTC. This encodes CSAQKEGPLAGTIETQYF.

This clonotype was observed at least ten times. The V call is TRBV11-2, the J call TRBJ1-2; D not resolved. This CDR3 spans 13 amino acids. V was shortened by 5 bases and J by 3 bases, with 10 bases between the two germline ends. CDR1 is SGHAT, CDR2 FQNNGV, per germline. The CDR3 DNA reads TGTGCCAGCAGCCCCGCCCAGTACTATGGCTACACCTTC. Translation: CASSPAQYYGYTF.

The chain combines TRBV12-3 or TRBV12-4 with TRBJ1-4; 9 nucleotides line up with TRBD1. The V gene end was trimmed by 9 bases and the J gene end by 8 bases; junction bases not matched to a gene: 10. CDR3 size: 14 residues. DNA for the CDR3: TGTGCCAGTTCAAGGACAGGGGCGCAGGAAAAACTGTTTTTT. Protein: CASSRTGAQEKLFF.

A few counts support this clonotype. The J gene is TRBJ1-1, the V gene TRBV7-9; no clear D. V was pared by 4 bases and J by 1 base, with 10 bases between. CDR1 SEHNR and CDR2 FQNEAQ come from the germline V gene (reference sequence). The CDR3 runs 14 residues. In DNA form, the CDR3 reads TGTGCCAGCAGCTACGAAACAGAGAACACTGAAGCTTTCTTT. This encodes CASSYETENTEAFF.

Comment on this clonotype: This may be a read error: a much more frequent sequence differs by one nucleotide. The final CDR3 position lacks the conserved phenylalanine or tryptophan, pointing to a likely read error. The chain combines TRBV6-5 with TRBJ1-1; D perhaps matches TRBD1 (5 bases). CDR3 length equals 16 residues. The V gene's germline CDR1 is MNHEY and CDR2 SVGAGI. The V and J ends lost 0 bases and 1 base respectively, with 12 bases between them. The CDR3, as DNA: TGTGCCAGCAGTTACTCGAGGGACCTGGGGAACACTGAAGCTTTCCTT. Its translation is CASSYSRDLGNTEAFL.

This clonotype was picked up a small number of times. This chain connects TRBV7-8 to TRBJ1-4; TRBD1 aligns across 7 bases. V shed 5 bases, J shed 3 bases, and the junction held 12 bases outside the gene matches. From germline, CDR1 is SGHVS and CDR2 FQNEAQ. The CDR3 spans 17 residues. The CDR3 loop reads CASSPSFRTGPNEKLFF. For the CDR3, the DNA is TGTGCCAGCAGCCCCTCATTCCGGACAGGCCCTAATGAAAAACTGTTTTTT.

This clonotype came up many times. The chain has TRBV11-2 and TRBJ2-7; 12 bases line up with TRBD1. V was pared by 3 bases and J by 4 bases, with 10 bases of the junction left unmatched. Looked up from germline, CDR1 is SGHAT and CDR2 is FQNNGV. The CDR3 sequence is 17 residues long. The CDR3 nucleotides read TGTGCCAGCAGCTTTAGAACCGGGACAGGGGGCCTTTACGAGCAGTACTTC. Its protein is CASSFRTGTGGLYEQYF. The full variable domain, in which reference TRBV11-2 and TRBJ2-7 provide the parts outside the CDR3, is EAGVAQSPRYKIIEKRQSVAFWCNPISGHATLYWYQQILGQGPKLLIQFQNNGVVDDSQLPKDRFSAERLKGVDSTLKIQPAKLEDSAVYLCASSFRTGTGGLYEQYFGPGTRLTVT.

The rearrangement uses TRBV27 and TRBJ1-5; D unclear. Germline CDR1 MNHEY, CDR2 SMNVEV (reference sequence). The ends were cut back, 4 bases at V and 7 bases at J, with 11 bases in the middle. The CDR3 spans 13 residues. This CDR3 reads CASSSRQHQPQHF. CDR3 bases: TGTGCCAGCAGTTCGCGACAACACCAGCCCCAGCATTTT.

V usage is TRBV28 and J usage is TRBJ2-3; 11 bases agree with TRBD2. Germline CDR1 and CDR2: MDHEN and SYDVKM. This CDR3 has 17 amino acids. Germline trimming cut 5 bases from V and 0 bases from J; bases unmatched to any gene: 7. CDR3 bases: TGTGCCAGCAGTACCCTACTAGCGGGGGCGAGCACAGATACGCAGTATTTT. Translation: CASSTLLAGASTDTQYF.

The rearrangement links TRBV2 to TRBJ2-3, with 8 positions matching TRBD2. Germline assignment: CDR1 SNHLY and CDR2 FYNNEI. The CDR3 contains 14 residues. V dropped 7 bases and J dropped 3; count of bases not matched to a gene: 6. The DNA for the CDR3 is TGTGCCAGCATGTATAGCGGGGTTACAGATACGCAGTATTTT. The encoded protein is CASMYSGVTDTQYF.

This clonotype was counted many times. This chain links TRBV20-1 with TRBJ1-1; no definite D call. Trimming pared 3 bases from V and 5 bases from J, leaving 16 bases between. CDR3 length: 14 residues. Germline V lookup: CDR1 DFQATT, CDR2 SNEGSKA (reference sequence). CDR3 protein: CSARAGAGTTEAFF. CDR3 DNA: TGCAGTGCTAGGGCCGGAGCAGGAACGACTGAAGCTTTCTTT.

The chain joins TRBV11-2 to TRBJ2-1; D is perhaps TRBD2 (5 bases). V was pared by 1 base and J by 9 bases, with 10 bases between. The CDR3 spans 13 residues. Germline V gene sequence: CDR1 SGHAT, CDR2 FQNNGV. CDR3 sequence reads: CASSLGPRGEQFF. The CDR3 DNA follows: TGTGCCAGCAGCTTAGGCCCCCGGGGTGAGCAGTTCTTC. Drawing the rest from reference TRBV11-2 and TRBJ2-1, the complete variable domain is EAGVAQSPRYKIIEKRQSVAFWCNPISGHATLYWYQQILGQGPKLLIQFQNNGVVDDSQLPKDRFSAERLKGVDSTLKIQPAKLEDSAVYLCASSLGPRGEQFFGPGTRLTVL.

V is TRBV10-3 and J is TRBJ1-5; D is unresolved. The CDR3 length is 14 residues. The ends were cut back, 4 bases at V and 0 bases at J, with 7 bases in the middle. In germline, CDR1 is ENHRY, CDR2 SYGVKD. The DNA for the CDR3 is TGTGCCATCAGTGCCCTGAATAGCAATCAGCCCCAGCATTTT. It codes for CAISALNSNQPQHF.

This clonotype was seen ten or more times. V is TRBV3-1 and J is TRBJ2-5; no clear D gene. CDR3 size: 13 residues. Germline V gene data show CDR1 as LGHDT and CDR2 as YNNKEL (reference sequence). Deletions cut 1 base from V and 2 bases from J, with 5 bases between. DNA of the CDR3: TGTGCCAGCAGCCAAGCAGGACAAGAGACCCAGTACTTC. This translates into CASSQAGQETQYF.

CDR3 protein: CAAGEGDIYEQYF. The CDR3 DNA is TGTGCCGCGGGGGAAGGAGATATTTACGAGCAGTACTTC. This rearrangement joins TRBV24-1 to TRBJ2-7; 7 bases match TRBD2. CDR1 and CDR2 from the germline V gene are KGHDR and SFDVKD. The J segment lost 4 bases and the V segment lost 12 bases, leaving 11 bases of the junction unmatched. The CDR3 totals 13 residues.

The chain couples TRBV6-1 to TRBJ1-4; D gene unclear. Germline CDR1 and CDR2: MNHNS and SASEGT. V lost 4 bases and J 0 bases, leaving 12 bases between the germline ends. This CDR3 has 16 residues. The CDR3 nucleotides are TGTGCCAGCAGTGCAGAGAACAGAGCAACTAATGAAAAACTGTTTTTT. Translating gives CASSAENRATNEKLFF.

The chain couples TRBV3-1 to TRBJ2-5; tentatively, D is TRBD2 (5 bases). The CDR3 contains 17 residues. The V end was cut by 3 bases, the J end by 4 bases, with 21 bases between. Germline-derived CDR1 and CDR2 are LGHDT and YNNKEL (reference sequence). In DNA, the CDR3 is TGTGCCAGCAGCCAGGCCGGAGCTAGCAAGAAGGGAGAGACCCAGTACTTC. Translating it yields CASSQAGASKKGETQYF.

This clonotype was detected ten times or more. V usage is TRBV2 and J usage is TRBJ2-1, with 8 bases identical to TRBD1. This CDR3 is 12 amino acids long. Per germline, CDR1 SNHLY and CDR2 FYNNEI. J lost 16 bases, V lost 7 bases, and 12 bases had no gene match. The CDR3 spells CASMGQDQEPFF. The DNA of the CDR3 is TGTGCCAGCATGGGACAGGACCAAGAGCCTTTCTTC.

This clonotype was seen a few times. The gene calls are TRBV4-1 and TRBJ1-5, with D unclear. Trimming removed 5 bases from V and 0 bases from J, with 14 bases in between. The CDR3 covers 16 residues. The germline V gene encodes CDR1 MGHRA and CDR2 YSYEKL. The chain's CDR3 is CASSSGAQNSNQPQHF. The CDR3 DNA follows: TGCGCCAGCAGCTCGGGAGCACAAAATAGCAATCAGCCCCAGCATTTT.